This paragraph reports one T cell receptor (beta chain). Its antigen is currently unknown. Sorting defined conventional CD4 T cells as CD4+CD127+. In germline, CDR1 is SGHNT, CDR2 YENEEA. CDR3 length: 15 residues. V lost 5 bases and J lost 4, with 17 bases in between. The method was immunoSEQ multiplex PCR; TCRdb's version includes in-frame clones alone and lacks a portion of them. The repertoire includes 20,000 to 25,000 clones, roughly 98% of them detected once, and 0.15% to 0.2% sits in the top ten. The sample is drawn from a study of B cell selection in AIRE deficiency. Study-wide results and caveats: Shared Treg sequences were biased toward short CDR3s with few non-templated nucleotide insertions. Around 33% of healthy-shared Treg sequences were found among patient Tconv cells. Of around 3,700 shared Treg TCRbeta sequences, 31.6% were healthy-donor-only and 9.3% patient-only.

The sample consisted of conventional CD4+ T cells sorted from PBMCs. The J gene is TRBJ2-5, the V gene TRBV11-3; the D call may be TRBD1 or TRBD2 (7 bases each). The origin of this receptor is a human donor with AIRE deficiency. The CDR3 protein is CASSPPGGEGETQYF. DNA of the CDR3: TGTGCCAGCAGCCCGCCAGGGGGGGAGGGAGAGACCCAGTACTTC.